Listed below are T cell receptor beta chains from one sample, sequenced in a study of molecular identifiers for immune sequencing clone quantification. Each CDR3 protein gets one entry after TCRdb re-called the PCR reads with MiXCR. The profile shows about 320,000 distinct CDR3 sequences, 24% of them singletons. Source material: naive CD8+ T cells from blood, with Jurkat cell RNA spiked in. The origin of the receptors is a human donor in good health. Some libraries in this study had Jurkat cell RNA spiked in. Both conserved end residues are part of each CDR3. Fields, in order: CDR3 length, J gene, V gene, clone size, D gene, CDR3 DNA, CDR3 protein. D genes are given only for firm matches. Size is omitted from some rows. Given values are once, few, many or a class for expanded clones.

length: 14
J: TRBJ2-5
V: TRBV27
size: .
D: .
DNA: TGTGCCAGCAGTTCGGGACTGTTAGCAGAGACCCAGTACTTC
CDR3: CASSSGLLAETQYF

length: 13
J: TRBJ2-7
V: TRBV6-2/TRBV6-3
size: few
D: TRBD1
DNA: TGTGCCAGCAGCGGGGACAGGGCCATAGAGCAGTACTTC
CDR3: CASSGDRAIEQYF

length: 15
J: TRBJ1-1
V: TRBV6-6
size: few
D: .
DNA: TGTGCCAGCAGTTACGCCGGGGGAAAGGACACTGAAGCTTTCTTT
CDR3: CASSYAGGKDTEAFF

length: 12
J: TRBJ2-3
V: TRBV5-6
size: .
D: .
DNA: TGTGCCAGCGGCCTTGGCACAGATACGCAGTATTTT
CDR3: CASGLGTDTQYF

length: 14
J: TRBJ2-2
V: TRBV6-5
size: once
D: .
DNA: TGTGCCAGCAGTTACCCGACAGAAACCGGGGAGCTGTTTTTT
CDR3: CASSYPTETGELFF

length: 15
J: TRBJ2-3
V: TRBV12-3/TRBV12-4
size: .
D: TRBD1
DNA: TGTGCCAGCAGTTTCCGGGCAGGGGGCACAGATACGCAGTGTTTT
CDR3: CASSFRAGGTDTQCF

length: 12
J: TRBJ1-1
V: TRBV4-1
size: many
D: .
DNA: TGCGCCAGCAGCCCAACCGGAGGATATGCTTTCTTT
CDR3: CASSPTGGYAFF

length: 14
J: TRBJ1-4
V: TRBV4-2
size: many
D: TRBD1
DNA: TGTGCCAGCAGCCAGGACAGGGAGAATGAAAAACTGTTTTTT
CDR3: CASSQDRENEKLFF

length: 16
J: TRBJ2-5
V: TRBV4-1
size: many
D: TRBD2
DNA: TGCGCCAGCAAAGGGGCTAGCGGGGGGGCCTTGGAGACCCAGTACTTC
CDR3: CASKGASGGALETQYF

length: 16
J: TRBJ2-7
V: TRBV19
size: .
D: TRBD1
DNA: TGTGCCAGTAGTTCTACAACCGGGACAGGGGATAACGAGCAGTACTTC
CDR3: CASSSTTGTGDNEQYF

length: 15
J: TRBJ2-2
V: TRBV2
size: .
D: TRBD2
DNA: TGTGCCAGCAGTTATGATAGCGGGAGAATAGGGGAGCTGTTTTTT
CDR3: CASSYDSGRIGELFF

length: 14
J: TRBJ2-1
V: TRBV19
size: .
D: .
DNA: TGTGCCAGTATGTTCGCGGGGGCCCTGGGTGAGCAGTTCTTC
CDR3: CASMFAGALGEQFF